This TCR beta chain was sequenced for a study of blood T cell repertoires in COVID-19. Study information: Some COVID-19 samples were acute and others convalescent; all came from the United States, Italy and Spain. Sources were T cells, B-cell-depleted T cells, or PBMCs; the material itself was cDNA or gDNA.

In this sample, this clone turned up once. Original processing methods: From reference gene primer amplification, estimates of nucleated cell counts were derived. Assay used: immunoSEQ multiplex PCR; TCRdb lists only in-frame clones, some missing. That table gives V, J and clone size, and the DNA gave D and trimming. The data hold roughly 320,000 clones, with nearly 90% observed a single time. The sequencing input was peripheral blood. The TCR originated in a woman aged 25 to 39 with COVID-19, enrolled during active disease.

CDR3 protein: CASSPRQGIIEQFF. CDR3 coding DNA: TGTGCCAGCAGCCCCCGACAGGGAATCATTGAGCAGTTCTTC. The genes are TRBV6-2 or TRBV6-3 and TRBJ2-1; TRBD1 matches 7 bases. CDR1 and CDR2 (germline): MNHEY, SVGEGT. V shed 6 bases, J shed 9 bases, and the junction held 11 bases outside the gene matches. The CDR3 loop spans 14 amino acids.